This T cell receptor beta chain was retrieved from a study of T cells in Graves' hyperthyroidism and ophthalmopathy. This clonotype was detected many times. The antigen is unknown. Over 18 months, lack of ophthalmopathy progression marked Graves' hyperthyroidism as stable. PBMCs were sourced from less than 12 ml fresh peripheral blood. Study-wide findings and caveats: Most thyroid clonotypes with frequency above 0.001 were detected in blood. Stable hyperthyroidism was separated from ophthalmopathy by a model based on 13 V-J features.

CDR1 is SGHTA, CDR2 FQGNSA, per germline. There are 13 residues in the CDR3. Trimming removed 5 bases at V and 4 bases at J, with 8 bases between. Researchers amplified the TCR beta CDR3 regions from RNA transcripts. During a first-round RT-PCR of the TCR CDR3, the HTBI primer set was used. TCRdb re-called the multiplex PCR reads with MiXCR, one entry per CDR3 protein. The sample includes hundreds of thousands of distinct CDR3 sequences, 30% to 40% of them seen just once. The chain couples TRBV7-2 to TRBJ1-4; D not resolved. This TCR was recovered from a woman between 35 and 50 years old with Graves' hyperthyroidism. The sample comprised blood. The DNA of the CDR3 is TGTGCCAGCAGCCGGCTACTTAATGAAAAACTGTTTTTT. Translating gives CASSRLLNEKLFF.